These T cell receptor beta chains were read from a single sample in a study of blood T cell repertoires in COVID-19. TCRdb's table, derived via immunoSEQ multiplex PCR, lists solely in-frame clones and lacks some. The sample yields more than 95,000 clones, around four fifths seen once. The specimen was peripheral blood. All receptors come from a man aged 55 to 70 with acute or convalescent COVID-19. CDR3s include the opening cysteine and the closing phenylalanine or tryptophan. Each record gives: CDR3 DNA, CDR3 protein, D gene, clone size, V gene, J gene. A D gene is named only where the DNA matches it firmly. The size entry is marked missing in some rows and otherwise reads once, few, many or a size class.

cdr3_nt: TGTGCCAGCAGCTTGGTTCGGAATTCACCCCTCCACTTT; cdr3_aa: CASSLVRNSPLHF; d_call: NA; clone_size: NA; v_call: TRBV5-8; j_call: TRBJ1-6
cdr3_nt: TGCGCCAGCAGCTCCTCGGGACTAGCGAACTCTGGGGCCAACGTCCTGACTTTC; cdr3_aa: CASSSSGLANSGANVLTF; d_call: TRBD2; clone_size: NA; v_call: TRBV5-1; j_call: TRBJ2-6
cdr3_nt: TGTGCCAGCAGCCAGATGTGGCAGGGGGGAAACACTGAAGCTTTCTTT; cdr3_aa: CASSQMWQGGNTEAFF; d_call: TRBD1; clone_size: NA; v_call: TRBV3-1/TRBV3-2; j_call: TRBJ1-1
cdr3_nt: TGTGCCAGCCCCCGGACAGGGGATCAGCCCCAGCATTTT; cdr3_aa: CASPRTGDQPQHF; d_call: TRBD1; clone_size: few; v_call: TRBV27; j_call: TRBJ1-5
cdr3_nt: TGCGCCAGCAGCCCCGGGATTAGTTCACCCCTCCACTTT; cdr3_aa: CASSPGISSPLHF; d_call: NA; clone_size: NA; v_call: TRBV4-1; j_call: TRBJ1-6
cdr3_nt: TGTGCCAGCAGCTTATTTCTCAGTGGACAGGGGAGGAATGAGCAGTTCTTC; cdr3_aa: CASSLFLSGQGRNEQFF; d_call: TRBD1; clone_size: NA; v_call: TRBV7-8; j_call: TRBJ2-1
cdr3_nt: TGTGCCAGCAGGCGCGGGGACGGATCTAACTATGGCTACACCTTC; cdr3_aa: CASRRGDGSNYGYTF; d_call: NA; clone_size: few; v_call: TRBV28; j_call: TRBJ1-2
cdr3_nt: TGTGCCAGCAGCCCAAGCCGGGGGGCTTGGTTCGGGGAGCTGTTTTTT; cdr3_aa: CASSPSRGAWFGELFF; d_call: NA; clone_size: NA; v_call: TRBV11-2; j_call: TRBJ2-2
cdr3_nt: TGCGCCAGCAGCCTCCGACAGGGGTACACTGAAGCTTTCTTT; cdr3_aa: CASSLRQGYTEAFF; d_call: TRBD1; clone_size: NA; v_call: TRBV5-1; j_call: TRBJ1-1
cdr3_nt: TGTGCCAGCAGACCGACAGGGAATAGCGGCAATGAGCAGTTCTTC; cdr3_aa: CASRPTGNSGNEQFF; d_call: NA; clone_size: many; v_call: TRBV27; j_call: TRBJ2-1
cdr3_nt: TGTGCCTGGAATGTGAGGGTGAACACTGAAGCTTTCTTT; cdr3_aa: CAWNVRVNTEAFF; d_call: NA; clone_size: few; v_call: TRBV30; j_call: TRBJ1-1
cdr3_nt: TGTGCCAGCAGCGCCGGGACAGAGAACACCGGGGAGCTGTTTTTT; cdr3_aa: CASSAGTENTGELFF; d_call: TRBD1; clone_size: NA; v_call: TRBV7-7; j_call: TRBJ2-2
cdr3_nt: TGTGCCAGCAGCTTCCCTTGGCAGGGGGCTGAAGCTTTCTTT; cdr3_aa: CASSFPWQGAEAFF; d_call: TRBD1; clone_size: NA; v_call: TRBV7-3; j_call: TRBJ1-1
cdr3_nt: TGTGCCAGCAGTGAAGCCTTAGCACATCAGCCCCAGCATTTT; cdr3_aa: CASSEALAHQPQHF; d_call: NA; clone_size: NA; v_call: TRBV25-1; j_call: TRBJ1-5
cdr3_nt: TGCGCCAGCAGCTTCGGTCTGGCCAACGTCCTGACTTTC; cdr3_aa: CASSFGLANVLTF; d_call: NA; clone_size: NA; v_call: TRBV5-1; j_call: TRBJ2-6
cdr3_nt: TGTGCCAGCAGGGTGGACAGCTCCTACGAGCAGTACTTC; cdr3_aa: CASRVDSSYEQYF; d_call: NA; clone_size: NA; v_call: TRBV28; j_call: TRBJ2-7